One sample yielded the 3 T cell receptor beta chains listed below, sequenced in a study of blood T cells in healthy people across ages. Together with a sample-barcoded 5' primer, a J-beta primer mix was included in a second PCR lasting about 7 to 11 cycles. TCRdb used MiXCR to reprocess the 5' RACE reads, holding one entry per CDR3 protein. The data hold 600,000 or so distinct CDR3 sequences, with about 21% observed a single time. Sequenced input: blood. The receptors were sampled from a man in his 70s in good health.

This clonotype was recorded many times. The chain combines TRBV20-1 with TRBJ2-3; possibly TRBD1 for D (7 bases). Trimming pared 2 bases from V and 5 bases from J, leaving 26 bases between. Germline V gene lookup returns CDR1 DFQATT and CDR2 SNEGSKA (reference sequence). CDR3 length: 18 amino acids. CDR3 DNA: TGCAGTGCTAGACCGGCAGGGGGGAGCGACGTCACGCGAGATACGCAGTATTTT. This gives the protein CSARPAGGSDVTRDTQYF.

This clonotype was detected a few times. J is TRBJ2-5 and V is TRBV6-2 or TRBV6-3; the match to TRBD2 covers 9 bases. The J call may not be correct, given that the DNA end is closer to TRBJ2-1. This CDR3 has 15 residues. CDR1 is MNHEY, CDR2 SVGEGT, per germline. CDR3 in amino acids: CASSYPNGLANEQFF. The CDR3 region has the DNA TGTGCCAGCAGTTACCCCAACGGACTAGCGAATGAGCAGTTCTTC.

This clonotype showed up many times. This chain joins TRBV28 and TRBJ2-4, with D maybe TRBD1 (5 bases). V was shortened by 1 base and J by 9 bases, with 13 bases between the two germline ends. The germline V gene has CDR1 MDHEN and CDR2 SYDVKM. The CDR3 covers 14 residues. CDR3: CASSLSGSTGIQYF. Written as DNA, the CDR3 is TGTGCCAGCAGTTTATCAGGATCCACAGGCATTCAGTACTTC.